The sequence of this TCR beta chain was determined in a study of T cell clones after liver transplantation. Clones were read by immunoSEQ multiplex PCR, and TCRdb kept only the in-frame ones, dropping some. Of about 74,000 clones listed, about 80% are singletons. Germline V lookup: CDR1 ENHRY, CDR2 SYGVKD. Trimming removed 3 bases at V and 5 bases at J, with 13 bases between. CDR3 length equals 14 residues. The sample in question was CD4+ T cells from blood, obtained before liver transplant. This sequence originates from a human donor who received a liver transplant. The V and J genes are TRBV10-3 and TRBJ1-1, with D tentatively TRBD1 (5 bases). The CDR3 coding sequence is TGTGCCATCAGTGATAACAGGAGGAGAACTGAAGCTTTCTTT. This sequence encodes CAISDNRRRTEAFF.